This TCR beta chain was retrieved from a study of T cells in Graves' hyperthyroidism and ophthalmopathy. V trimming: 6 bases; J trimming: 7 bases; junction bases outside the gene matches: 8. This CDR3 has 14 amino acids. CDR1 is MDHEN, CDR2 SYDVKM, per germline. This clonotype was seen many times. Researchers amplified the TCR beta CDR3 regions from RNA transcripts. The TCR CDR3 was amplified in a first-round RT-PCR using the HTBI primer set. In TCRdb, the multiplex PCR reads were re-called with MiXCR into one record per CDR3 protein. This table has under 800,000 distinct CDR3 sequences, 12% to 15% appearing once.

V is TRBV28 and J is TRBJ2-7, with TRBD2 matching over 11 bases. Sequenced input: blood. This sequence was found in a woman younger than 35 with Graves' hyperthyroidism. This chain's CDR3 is CASRTLAGGREQYF. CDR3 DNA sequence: TGTGCCAGCAGGACTTTAGCGGGAGGGCGAGAGCAGTACTTC.